The following is a TCR beta chain sequence with its context. The data were taken from a study of T cells in narcolepsy. The CDR3 spans 15 residues. The germline V gene encodes CDR1 SGHRS and CDR2 YFSETQ. The junction had 12 bases not matched to a gene; V was cut back by 6 bases and J by 5 bases. The data were produced by immunoSEQ multiplex PCR, yet TCRdb's version contains in-frame clones alone and is incomplete. The profile shows 13,000 or so clones, around nine tenths of them singletons. The sequence came from a human donor with narcolepsy. Input material: CD45RA- memory CD4+ T cells from PBMCs. This rearrangement joins TRBV5-1 to TRBJ2-5; 8 bases map to TRBD1. In DNA, the CDR3 is TGCGCCAGCAATCTCGCAGGGACAGGAGTCGAGACCCAGTACTTC. It specifies CASNLAGTGVETQYF.